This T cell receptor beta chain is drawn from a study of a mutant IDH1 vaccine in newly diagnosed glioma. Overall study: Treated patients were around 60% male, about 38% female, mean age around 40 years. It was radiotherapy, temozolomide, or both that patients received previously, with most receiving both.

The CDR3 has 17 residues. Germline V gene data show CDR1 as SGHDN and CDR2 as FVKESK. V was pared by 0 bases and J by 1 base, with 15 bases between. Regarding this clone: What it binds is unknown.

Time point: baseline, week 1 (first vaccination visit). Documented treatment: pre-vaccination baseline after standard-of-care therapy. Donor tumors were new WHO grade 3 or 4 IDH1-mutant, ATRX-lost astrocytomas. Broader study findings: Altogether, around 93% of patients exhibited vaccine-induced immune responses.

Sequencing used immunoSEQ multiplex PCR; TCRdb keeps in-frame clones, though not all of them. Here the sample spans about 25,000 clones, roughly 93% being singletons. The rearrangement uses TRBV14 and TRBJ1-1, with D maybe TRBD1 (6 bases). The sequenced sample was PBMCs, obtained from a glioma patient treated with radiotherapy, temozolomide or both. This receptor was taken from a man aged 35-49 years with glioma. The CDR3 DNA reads TGTGCCAGCAGCCAAGAAACAGGGTGGTTGGGGAACACTGAAGCTTTCTTT. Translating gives CASSQETGWLGNTEAFF.